This TCR beta chain originates from a study of T cells in Graves' hyperthyroidism and ophthalmopathy (dated by TCRdb to between 2017 and 2020). Concerning the study at large: Peripheral blood samples were taken at the time of initial diagnosis, prior to any treatment. To identify distinguishing TCR V-J signatures, a discovery cohort of about 95 patients was used, comprising 43 with Graves' ophthalmopathy and 57 with stable Graves' hyperthyroidism. An independent validation cohort of around 19 hyperthyroidism patients and some 15 patients who later progressed to ophthalmopathy tested prospective prediction of ophthalmopathy. The approximately 90 discovery patients were divided at random into training and test sets in a 7:3 ratio. In addition, the study compared T-cell repertoires in thyroid tissue and in blood from five to seven Graves' hyperthyroidism patients. Following sampling, methimazole starting at 30 mg daily was given to hyperthyroidism patients, and high-dose intravenous methylprednisolone was given to ophthalmopathy patients. According to the paper, TCR Vbeta CDR3 sequencing was carried out on around 140 peripheral blood samples, which came from around 43 ophthalmopathy, about 75 hyperthyroidism and about 17 progressor patients.

V is reduced by 6 bases and J by 5 bases, leaving a spacing of 13 bases between them. The CDR3 runs 13 amino acids, cysteine and phenylalanine included. Here the CDR3 DNA is all that survives: 39 bases in frame from base 1. The germline V gene supplies CDR1 MDHEN and CDR2 SYDVKM. Hyperthyroidism patients were aged 18 to 65 years and newly diagnosed, with disease duration of less than 2 months. Patients with uncontrolled infections, other autoimmune diseases, pregnancy or lactation were excluded. Diagnoses relied on clinical symptoms, serum thyroxine and TRAb, thyroid ultrasound and orbital computed tomography. Blood from progressor patients was drawn when they were first diagnosed with hyperthyroidism, before any ophthalmopathy symptoms appeared. PBMCs were isolated from about 9.1 ml of fresh peripheral blood by Ficoll-Paque density gradient centrifugation. Progressor patients were initially diagnosed with Graves' hyperthyroidism and developed ophthalmopathy during follow-up. Total RNA was extracted with Trizol reagent, and quality was checked on an Agilent 2100 Bioanalyzer.

The TCR beta CDR3 regions were amplified from RNA transcripts. The TCR CDR3 was subjected to a first round of RT-PCR using the HTBI primer set and the Qiagen OneStep RT-PCR kit. Libraries were constructed in a second round of multiplex PCR, after which size selection and purification were carried out. Paired-end sequencing of the libraries was performed with 100 bp reads on an Illumina HiSeq2000. Per the original workflow: SOAPnuke was used to process the raw data, throwing out any read that contained adapters or uncalled bases, had a mean Phred below 15, or lacked an exact constant-primer or identifier match. COPE v1.2.5 was used to merge high-quality paired reads, and clonotypes were defined as unique nucleotide sequences. MiTCR v1.1 was used to align clonotypes to the IMGT TRBV, TRBD and TRBJ reference segments. The analysis included only V-J combinations with a frequency above 0.0001, which together covered approximately 99% of the repertoires. A TCS score was defined as the ratio of F50 (clonal expansion) to E x V (chaos), with BLOSUM62-based TCRdist applied between CDR3 peptides within each V-J. Welch's t-statistics and random forest reduced 514 V-J features to 10 to 15, which were used in a naive Bayes classifier (R e1071). TCRdb reprocessing: public reads trimmed at Q25 with fastp, clones called with MiXCR, in-frame beta chains kept. Rows are combined by CDR3 protein, so each entry shows the most common genes and DNA. It is TCRdb's table, rather than the study itself, that gives the V and J calls and clone size. The sample data list fewer than 300,000 distinct CDR3 sequences, and about 25% of these were observed just once. The ten largest make up about 25% of the sample.

Overall study outcomes, separate from this receptor: Blood samples also contained most of the expanded thyroid clonotypes (frequency above 0.001), which suggests that blood repertoires may reflect thyroid immune responses. In cross-validation, a model built on a 13 V-J signature told ophthalmopathy apart from stable hyperthyroidism with approximately 90% sensitivity and roughly 81% specificity, and in testing the same model reached 80%/75%. No statistical method was used to fix the sample size in advance, and group allocation was not hidden from the investigators. In validation, progression to ophthalmopathy was predicted by the model with around 71% sensitivity and around 76% specificity, a median of roughly 6 months before onset.

Remarks on this clonotype: It has no known antigen specificity. Within one base of it there is no much larger clone, and no base qualities were kept.

The source is a man aged 35 to 55 with Graves' hyperthyroidism that later progressed to Graves' ophthalmopathy. The sample taken for sequencing was blood. The chain links TRBV28 with TRBJ2-5; the D gene assignment is ambiguous. The DNA is as follows: TGTGCCAGCAGCCCCGGAGCTCCGGAGACCCAGTACTTC. Translated, it reads CASSPGAPETQYF. When the CDR3 is completed using the reference TRBV28 and TRBJ2-5 genes on either side, the full variable domain is DVKVTQSSRYLVKRTGEKVFLECVQDMDHENMFWYRQDPGLGLRLIYFSYDVKMKEKGDIPEGYSVSREKKERFSLILESASTNQTSMYLCASSPGAPETQYFGPGTRLLVL.